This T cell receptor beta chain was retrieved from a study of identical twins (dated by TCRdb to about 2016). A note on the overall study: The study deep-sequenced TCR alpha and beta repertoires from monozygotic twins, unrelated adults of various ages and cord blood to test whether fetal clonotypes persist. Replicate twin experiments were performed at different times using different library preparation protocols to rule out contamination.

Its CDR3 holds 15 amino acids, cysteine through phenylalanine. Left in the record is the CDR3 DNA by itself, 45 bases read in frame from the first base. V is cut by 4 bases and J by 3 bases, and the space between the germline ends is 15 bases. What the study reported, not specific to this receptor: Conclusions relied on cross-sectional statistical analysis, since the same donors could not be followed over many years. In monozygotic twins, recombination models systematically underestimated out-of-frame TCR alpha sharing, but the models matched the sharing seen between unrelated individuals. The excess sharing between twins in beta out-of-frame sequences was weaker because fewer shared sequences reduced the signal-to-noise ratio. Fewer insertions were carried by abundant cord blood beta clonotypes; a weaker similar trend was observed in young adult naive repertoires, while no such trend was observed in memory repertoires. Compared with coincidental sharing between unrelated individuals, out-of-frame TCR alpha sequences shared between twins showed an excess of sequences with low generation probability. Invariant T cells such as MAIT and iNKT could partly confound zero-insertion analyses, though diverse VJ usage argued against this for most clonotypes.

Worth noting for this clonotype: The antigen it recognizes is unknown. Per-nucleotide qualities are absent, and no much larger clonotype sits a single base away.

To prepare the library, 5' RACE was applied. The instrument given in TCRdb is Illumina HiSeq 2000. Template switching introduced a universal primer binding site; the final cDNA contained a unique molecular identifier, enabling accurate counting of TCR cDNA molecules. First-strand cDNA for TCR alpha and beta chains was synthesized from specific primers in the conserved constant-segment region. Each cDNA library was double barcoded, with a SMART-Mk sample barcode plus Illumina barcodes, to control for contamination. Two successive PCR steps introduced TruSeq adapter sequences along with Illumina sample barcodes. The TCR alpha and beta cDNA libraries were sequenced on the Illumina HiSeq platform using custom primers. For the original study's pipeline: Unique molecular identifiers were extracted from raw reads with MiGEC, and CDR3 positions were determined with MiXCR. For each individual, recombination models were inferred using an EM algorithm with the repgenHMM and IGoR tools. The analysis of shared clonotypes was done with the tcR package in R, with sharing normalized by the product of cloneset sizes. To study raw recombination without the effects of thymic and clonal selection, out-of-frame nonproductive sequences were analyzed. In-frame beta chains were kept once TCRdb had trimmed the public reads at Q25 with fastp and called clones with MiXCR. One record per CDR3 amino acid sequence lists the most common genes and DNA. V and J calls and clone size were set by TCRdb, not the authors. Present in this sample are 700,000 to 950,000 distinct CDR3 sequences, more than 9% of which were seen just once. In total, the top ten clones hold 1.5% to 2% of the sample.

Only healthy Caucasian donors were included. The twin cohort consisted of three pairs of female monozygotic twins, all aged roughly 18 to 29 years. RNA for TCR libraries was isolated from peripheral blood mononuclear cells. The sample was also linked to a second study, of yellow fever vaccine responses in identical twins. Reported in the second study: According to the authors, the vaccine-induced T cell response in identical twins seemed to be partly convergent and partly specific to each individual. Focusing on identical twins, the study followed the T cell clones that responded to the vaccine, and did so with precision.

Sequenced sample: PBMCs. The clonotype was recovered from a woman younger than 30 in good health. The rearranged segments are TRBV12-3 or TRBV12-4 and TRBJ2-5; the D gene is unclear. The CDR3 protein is CASSWTEERKETQYF. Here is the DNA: TGTGCCAGCAGTTGGACGGAAGAGAGAAAAGAGACCCAGTACTTC.